Each of the 5 T cell receptor beta chains below was sequenced from the same sample in a study of T cells in localized non-small cell lung cancer. Using immunoSEQ multiplex PCR, the repertoire was profiled, and TCRdb retains in-frame clones only, with some absent. The table records about 17,000 clones, around 91% of them present only once. Specimen: peripheral blood mononuclear cells, collected before any cancer treatment. Source of these receptors: a woman aged 40 to 75 with stage III lung adenocarcinoma.

The chain uses TRBV2 and TRBJ1-4; D perhaps matches TRBD1 (6 bases). Germline CDR1 reads SNHLY; CDR2 reads FYNNEI. Trimming removed 3 bases at V and 3 bases at J, with 11 bases between. The CDR3 runs to 15 residues. CDR3 sequence reads: CASSEGGHSNEKLFF. The CDR3 nucleotides read TGTGCCAGCAGTGAGGGGGGGCATTCTAATGAAAAACTGTTTTTT.

The rearrangement uses TRBV21-1 and TRBJ1-5; the table assigns TRBD1, which was not confirmed against the DNA. TRBV21-1 is listed as a pseudogene. The CDR3 sequence is 14 residues long. CDR3: CASSKAQGGQPQHF. In nucleotides, the CDR3 is TGTGCCAGCAGCAAAGCACAGGGGGGACAGCCCCAGCATTTT.

This CDR3 reads CASSWGRAGARETQYF. CDR3 nucleotides: TGTGCCAGCAGCTGGGGGCGGGCGGGGGCCAGGGAGACCCAGTACTTC. The V call is TRBV11-2, the J call TRBJ2-5; tentatively, D is TRBD2 (7 bases). With 4 bases removed from V and 5 bases from J, the gap between germline ends came to 20 bases. CDR3 length equals 16 residues. The germline V gene has CDR1 SGHAT and CDR2 FQNNGV.

This chain uses TRBV29-1 with TRBJ1-1; D unresolved. Per the germline V gene, CDR1 is SQVTM and CDR2 is ANQGSEA. The CDR3 runs 11 residues. Trimming cost V 5 bases and J 6 bases, with 10 bases left between them. The CDR3 loop is CSVSTWAEAFF. The CDR3 DNA sequence: TGCAGCGTTTCTACCTGGGCTGAAGCTTTCTTT.

V usage is TRBV7-2 and J usage is TRBJ1-2, with a weak D call TRBD1 (6 bases). This CDR3 region has 14 residues. The V and J ends lost 1 base and 0 bases respectively, with 6 bases between them. In germline, CDR1 is SGHTA, CDR2 FQGNSA. The CDR3 coding sequence is TGTGCCAGCAGCTTAGGGACAGCTAACTATGGCTACACCTTC. It specifies CASSLGTANYGYTF.